This is a list of T cell receptor beta chains from one sample in a study of identical twins. MiXCR was run by TCRdb on the 5' RACE reads, yielding one entry per CDR3 protein. The data contain about 260,000 distinct CDR3 sequences, around 6.6% of them singletons. These data were also reused for a study on yellow fever vaccine responses in identical twins.

The sequenced sample consisted of memory (CD45RO+) T cells sorted from blood. Receptor source: a woman in her late teens or twenties in good health. CDR3s include the opening cysteine and the closing phenylalanine or tryptophan. A D gene is named only where the DNA matches it firmly. Size is stated for part of the rows, as once, few or many counts, or as a class when the clone is expanded.

d_call	clone_size	j_call	v_call	cdr3_nt	cdr3_aa
TRBD1	few	TRBJ2-5	TRBV2	TGTGCCAGCAGTGTATTGGTGGGACAGGGGGAAGAGACCCAGTACTTC	CASSVLVGQGEETQYF
.	few	TRBJ1-4	TRBV6-1	TGTGCCAGCAGAAGCCACTCAACTAATGAAAAACTGTTTTTT	CASRSHSTNEKLFF
TRBD1	few	TRBJ1-6	TRBV28	TGTGCCAGCAAGAGTCAGGGGGCTAATTCACCCCTCCACTTT	CASKSQGANSPLHF
TRBD1	few	TRBJ2-5	TRBV14	TGTGCCAGCAGTTTAGGACAGGCGCTTATCCAAGAGACCCAGTACTTC	CASSLGQALIQETQYF
.	many	TRBJ2-7	TRBV4-1	TGCGCCAGCAGCCAACGGGACGGGACCTACGAGCAGTACTTC	CASSQRDGTYEQYF
TRBD1	few	TRBJ2-4	TRBV27	TGTGCCAGCAGTTTAAGGCCCCAAGGGGGCCGGCGAAACATTCAGTACTTC	CASSLRPQGGRRNIQYF
.	.	TRBJ2-3	TRBV4-1	TGCGCCAGCAGCCAAGGTACAGCACAGTATTTT	CASSQGTAQYF
.	many	TRBJ1-2	TRBV10-2	TGCGCCAGCAGTGAGTCACCGGGGTACTATGGCTACACCTTC	CASSESPGYYGYTF
.	few	TRBJ1-2	TRBV5-1	TGCGCCAGCAGGGCGGACAGTAACTATGGCTACACCTTC	CASRADSNYGYTF
TRBD2	many	TRBJ2-5	TRBV25-1	TGTGCCAGCAGTATTTGGACTAGCGCCCAAGAGACCCAGTACTTC	CASSIWTSAQETQYF
TRBD2	.	TRBJ2-7	TRBV18	TGTGCCAGCTCACCAGTACTTGCGGGAGAGTATTACGAGCAGTACTTC	CASSPVLAGEYYEQYF
TRBD1	many	TRBJ2-2	TRBV12-3/TRBV12-4	TGTGCCAGCAGCCCACAGGGGGCTGGCACCGGGGAGCTGTTTTTT	CASSPQGAGTGELFF
.	.	TRBJ2-1	TRBV10-2	TGCGCCAGCACCCTGGGAACAGGGAGCGAGCAGTTCTTC	CASTLGTGSEQFF